One TCR beta chain is described in this entry. The sample comes from a study of shared clonotypes between healthy human individuals. This CDR3 is 15 amino acids long. Trimming took 3 bases from V and 1 from J; bases not matched to a gene: 5. Deep-level settings were used for running the assay. Sequenced by immunoSEQ multiplex PCR; TCRdb stores in-frame clones only, minus some. The repertoire holds about 2 million clones, with 90% to 95% as singletons. Sample: naive CD4+ T cells sorted from blood. This sample's subset: CD45RA+ positively selected. This TCR was sampled from a man between 18 and 29 years old in good health. The genes are TRBV5-3 and TRBJ2-5; 8 nucleotides align to TRBD1. TRBV5-3 has ORF status, its function being uncertain. CDR3 in amino acids: CARSCWTGRQETQYF. CDR3 nucleotides: TGTGCCAGAAGCTGTTGGACAGGGCGCCAAGAGACCCAGTACTTC.